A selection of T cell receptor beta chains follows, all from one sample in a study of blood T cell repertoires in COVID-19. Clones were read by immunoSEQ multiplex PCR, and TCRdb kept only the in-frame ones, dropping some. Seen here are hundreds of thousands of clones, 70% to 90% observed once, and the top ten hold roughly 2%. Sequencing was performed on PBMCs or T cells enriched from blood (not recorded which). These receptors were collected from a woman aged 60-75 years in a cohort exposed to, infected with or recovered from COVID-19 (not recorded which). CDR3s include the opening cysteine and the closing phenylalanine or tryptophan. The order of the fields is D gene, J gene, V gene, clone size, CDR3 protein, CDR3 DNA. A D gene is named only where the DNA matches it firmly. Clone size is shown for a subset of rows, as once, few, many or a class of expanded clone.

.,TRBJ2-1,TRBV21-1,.,CASSIRQGPPYNEQFF,TGTGCCAGCAGCATCCGACAGGGGCCCCCCTACAATGAGCAGTTCTTC
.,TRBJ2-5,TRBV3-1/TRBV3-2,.,CASSQGDSRAETQYF,TGTGCCAGCAGCCAAGGGGACTCCCGGGCAGAGACCCAGTACTTC
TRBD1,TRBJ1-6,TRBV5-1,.,CASSLEAGGDSPLHF,TGCGCCAGCAGCTTGGAGGCAGGGGGAGATTCACCCCTCCACTTT
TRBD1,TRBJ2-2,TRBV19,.,CASRTEGARGTGELFF,TGTGCCAGTAGGACAGAGGGGGCGCGAGGCACCGGGGAGCTGTTTTTT
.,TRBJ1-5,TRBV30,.,CAWRDSWGGNQPQHF,TGTGCCTGGCGGGACTCATGGGGGGGCAATCAGCCCCAGCATTTT
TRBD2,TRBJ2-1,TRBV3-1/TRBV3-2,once,CASSQTLGLAGAWQFF,TGTGCCAGCAGTCAAACCCTGGGACTAGCGGGAGCATGGCAGTTCTTC
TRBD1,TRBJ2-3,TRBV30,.,CAYRGSADTQYF,TGTGCCTACAGGGGCTCAGCGGATACGCAGTATTTT
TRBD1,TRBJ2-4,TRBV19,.,CASSIPTGYENIQYF,TGTGCCAGTAGTATCCCGACAGGGTACGAAAACATTCAGTACTTC
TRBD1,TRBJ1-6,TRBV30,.,CAWSTGGASYNSPLHF,TGTGCCTGGAGTACAGGGGGAGCGTCCTATAATTCACCCCTCCACTTT
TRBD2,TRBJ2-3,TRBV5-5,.,CASSLLQGGSDTQYF,TGTGCCAGCAGCTTGCTCCAGGGAGGGTCAGATACGCAGTATTTT
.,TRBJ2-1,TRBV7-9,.,CASSAAGGGRDSNEQFF,TGTGCCAGCAGCGCCGCAGGGGGCGGGAGGGACTCCAATGAGCAGTTCTTC
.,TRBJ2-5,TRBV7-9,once,CASSLLAGEETQYF,TGTGCCAGCAGCCTGCTGGCAGGGGAAGAGACCCAGTACTTC
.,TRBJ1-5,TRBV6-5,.,CASSYGPRGSDQPQHF,TGTGCCAGCAGTTACGGTCCCAGGGGTTCGGATCAGCCCCAGCATTTT
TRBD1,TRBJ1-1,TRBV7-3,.,CASSLQPSGTGVGTEAFF,TGTGCCAGCAGCCTCCAACCCTCCGGGACAGGGGTGGGCACTGAAGCTTTCTTT
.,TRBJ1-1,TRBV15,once,CATSREGQKNTEAFF,TGTGCCACCAGCAGGGAAGGACAGAAGAACACTGAAGCTTTCTTT
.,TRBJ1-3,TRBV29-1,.,CSVEDRRAAVGNTIYF,TGCAGCGTTGAAGATCGGAGGGCAGCCGTTGGAAACACCATATATTTT
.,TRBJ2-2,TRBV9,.,CASSVRNTGELFF,TGTGCCAGCAGCGTACGGAACACCGGGGAGCTGTTTTTT
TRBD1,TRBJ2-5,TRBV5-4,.,CASSLVGPGTAETQYF,TGTGCCAGCAGCTTGGTGGGGCCCGGGACAGCGGAGACCCAGTACTTC
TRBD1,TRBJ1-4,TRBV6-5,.,CASKRGLSPNEKLFF,TGTGCCAGCAAAAGGGGGCTCTCACCTAATGAAAAACTGTTTTTT
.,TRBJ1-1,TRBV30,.,CAWSVSRDTEAFF,TGTGCCTGGAGTGTTTCGAGGGACACTGAAGCTTTCTTT
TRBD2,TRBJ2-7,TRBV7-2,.,CASSSRGLAGGYEQYF,TGTGCCAGCAGCTCCCGAGGACTAGCGGGAGGATACGAGCAGTACTTC
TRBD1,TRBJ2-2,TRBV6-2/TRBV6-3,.,CASSYSGTGEKTGELFF,TGTGCCAGCAGTTACTCCGGGACAGGGGAGAAAACCGGGGAGCTGTTTTTT
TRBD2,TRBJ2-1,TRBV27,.,CASSLSWVAGVVNEQFF,TGTGCCAGCAGTTTATCGTGGGTAGCGGGAGTGGTCAATGAGCAGTTCTTC
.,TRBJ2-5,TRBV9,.,CASSVDRGQETQYF,TGTGCCAGCAGCGTAGACCGCGGGCAAGAGACCCAGTACTTC
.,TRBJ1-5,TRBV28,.,CASSKLVDSNQPQHF,TGTGCCAGCAGTAAACTAGTGGATAGCAATCAGCCCCAGCATTTT
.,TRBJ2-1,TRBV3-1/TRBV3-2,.,CASSQARGGGNEQFF,TGTGCCAGCAGCCAAGCCCGGGGTGGGGGGAATGAGCAGTTCTTC
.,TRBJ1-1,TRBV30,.,CAWRLETTLNTEAFF,TGTGCCTGGAGACTTGAGACAACCTTGAACACTGAAGCTTTCTTT
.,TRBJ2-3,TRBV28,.,CATVLQIADTQYF,TGTGCCACCGTATTACAGATTGCGGATACGCAGTATTTT
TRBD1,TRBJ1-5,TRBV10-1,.,CASSEGQGGQPQHF,TGCGCCAGCAGTGAAGGACAGGGCGGACAGCCCCAGCATTTT
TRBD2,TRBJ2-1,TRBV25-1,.,CASSKTSITYNEQFF,TGTGCCAGCAGTAAGACTAGCATTACCTACAATGAGCAGTTCTTC
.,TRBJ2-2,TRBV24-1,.,CATSDLQTDRTTGELFF,TGTGCCACCAGTGATTTGCAGACAGACAGAACCACCGGGGAGCTGTTTTTT